This T cell receptor (beta chain) was captured by sequencing in a study of blood T cells in healthy people across ages. This clonotype showed up just a few times. Per-sample PBMC isolation yielded at least 7 million cells. J lost 4 bases, V lost 4 bases, and 11 bases had no gene match. Germline V gives CDR1 SQVTM, CDR2 ANQGSEA. CDR3 length: 17 residues. Combining a sample-barcoded 5' primer with a J-beta primer mix, a second PCR ran for roughly 7 to 12 cycles. TCRdb reprocessed the 5' RACE reads with MiXCR, giving one entry per CDR3 protein. The sample contains about 800,000 distinct CDR3 sequences, more than 20% of which appear only once. The same specimen was also included in a second study, on T cells of mothers and their children. That investigation notes: The study sampled a few healthy Caucasian mothers and their six children.

The receptor was isolated from a boy aged 5 to 17 in good health. The specimen was blood. V and J are TRBV29-1 and TRBJ2-5, with 14 bases lining up with TRBD2. The CDR3 loop reads CSVVRGTSGSLSETQYF. The CDR3 DNA is TGCAGCGTTGTGAGGGGGACTAGCGGGAGTTTATCAGAGACCCAGTACTTC. Full variable domain (rest looked up from reference TRBV29-1 and TRBJ2-5): SAVISQKPSRDICQRGTSLTIQCQVDSQVTMMFWYRQQPGQSLTLIATANQGSEATYESGFVIDKFPISRPNLTFSTLTVSNMSPEDSSIYLCSVVRGTSGSLSETQYFGPGTRLLVL.